Described below is a single TCR beta chain sequence and its context. Its antigen has not been determined. Base-call qualities are not available, and no considerably larger clone is one nucleotide away. The immunoSEQ Assay, a bias-controlled multiplex PCR, was used to amplify TCRbeta CDR3 regions from genomic DNA. The authors' analysis ran thus. Nucleated cell counts per sample were estimated from amplification of reference gene primers within the assay. To quantify the absolute abundance of each unique TCRbeta CDR3 rearrangement, sequence reads were collapsed and filtered. Productive Simpson clonality was computed per sample as the square root of Simpson's diversity index over productive rearrangements. TCRdb mirrors the immuneACCESS table, restricted to in-frame sequences. Some clones are absent from its copies; in checked studies, under half trace to an unresolved V gene, and the reason for the others is unknown. The DNA was the basis for D and trimming; V, J and clone size are from that table. The sample table shows over 130,000 clones, and 75% to 90% are seen once. The ten largest clones represent about 10% of the sample.

This entry belongs to a study of blood T cell repertoires in COVID-19 (TCRdb year 2020). With respect to the entire study: Samples from collaborators originated in the United States, Italy and Spain and spanned both the acute and convalescent phases of COVID-19. The prospective study material was composed of cDNA or gDNA derived from T cells, B-cell-depleted T cells, or PBMCs. Subjects who had been exposed to COVID-19, were actively infected with it, or had recovered from it provided the deeply sampled blood TCRbeta repertoires that made up the dataset. The repertoires were released in a freely available public database intended as a resource for research on the immune response to SARS-CoV-2. The samples were drawn from the first 160 participants of the ongoing ImmuneRACE study and from over a thousand subjects provided by 6 global collaborators. Nearly every sample came with metadata listing a de-identified subject ID, COVID-19 status, age in years and sex. Where available, HLA class I and class II types were obtained from metadata supplied by the sample provider rather than from assay-based typing. Here is what the overall study found, with its caveats: Clinical and demographic metadata were provided uncurated, with the amount varying by source and participant.

Each collaborating institution followed its own protocols to collect whole blood in K2EDTA tubes. For TCRbeta analysis, collaborators shipped samples as frozen whole blood, isolated PBMCs, or DNA extracted from either of those sample types. This clonotype was obtained from an elderly woman with acute or convalescent COVID-19. Sequencing used peripheral blood.

The CDR3 corresponds to CASSGYGEYNEQFF. The DNA is as follows: TGTGCCAGCAGCGGGTACGGGGAGTACAATGAGCAGTTCTTC. In this chain, TRBV7-2 is recombined with TRBJ2-1; TRBD2 is a possible D gene, resting on 5 matching bases. CDR1 and CDR2 are read off the germline V gene as SGHTA and FQGNSA. Including the terminal cysteine and phenylalanine, the CDR3 comprises 14 residues. Solely the CDR3 DNA is kept, with 42 bases framed from the first base. V is reduced by 5 bases and J by 4 bases, leaving a spacing of 12 bases between them.